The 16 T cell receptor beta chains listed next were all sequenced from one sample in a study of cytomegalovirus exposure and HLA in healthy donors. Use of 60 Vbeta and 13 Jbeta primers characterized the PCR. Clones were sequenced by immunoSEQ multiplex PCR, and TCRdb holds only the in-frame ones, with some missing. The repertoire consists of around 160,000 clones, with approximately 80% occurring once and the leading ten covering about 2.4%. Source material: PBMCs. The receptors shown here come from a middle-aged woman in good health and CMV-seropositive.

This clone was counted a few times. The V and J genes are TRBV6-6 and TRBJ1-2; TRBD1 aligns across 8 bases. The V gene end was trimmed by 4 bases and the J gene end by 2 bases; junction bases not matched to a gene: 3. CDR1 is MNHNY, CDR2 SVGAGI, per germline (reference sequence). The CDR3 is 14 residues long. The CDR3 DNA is TGTGCCAGCAGTTGGACAGGGCAGAACTATGGCTACACCTTC. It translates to CASSWTGQNYGYTF.

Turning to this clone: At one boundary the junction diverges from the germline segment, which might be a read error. Here the CDR3 reads CSSSLGQIATNEKLFF. The CDR3 DNA reads as TGTTCCAGCAGCTTGGGACAGATAGCAACTAATGAAAAACTGTTTTTT. This rearrangement joins TRBV7-9 to TRBJ1-4; 7 bases line up with TRBD1. Germline V lookup: CDR1 SEHNR, CDR2 FQNEAQ (reference sequence). The CDR3 is 16 residues long. Combining the CDR3 with reference TRBV7-9 and TRBJ1-4 gives the whole variable domain DTGVSQNPRHKITKRGQNVTFRCDPISEHNRLYWYRQTLGQGPEFLTYFQNEAQLEKSRLLSDRFSAERPKGSFSTLEIQRTEQGDSAMYLCSSSLGQIATNEKLFFGSGTQLSVL.

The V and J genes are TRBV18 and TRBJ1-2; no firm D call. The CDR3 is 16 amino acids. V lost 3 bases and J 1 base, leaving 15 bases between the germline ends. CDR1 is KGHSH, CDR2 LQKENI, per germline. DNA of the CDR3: TGTGCCAGCTCACCCCTGCGGGGTCTGAATAACTATGGCTACACCTTC. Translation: CASSPLRGLNNYGYTF.

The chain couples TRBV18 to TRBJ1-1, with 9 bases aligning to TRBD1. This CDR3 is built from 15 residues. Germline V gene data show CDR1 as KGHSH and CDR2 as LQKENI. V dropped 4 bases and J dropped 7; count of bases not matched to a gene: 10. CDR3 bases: TGTGCCAGCTCACTACGCCAGGACAGGGGAATTGAAGCTTTCTTT. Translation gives CASSLRQDRGIEAFF. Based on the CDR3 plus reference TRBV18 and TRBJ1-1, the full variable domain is NAGVMQNPRHLVRRRGQEARLRCSPMKGHSHVYWYRQLPEEGLKFMVYLQKENIIDESGMPKERFSAEFPKEGPSILRIQQVVRGDSAAYFCASSLRQDRGIEAFFGQGTRLTVV.

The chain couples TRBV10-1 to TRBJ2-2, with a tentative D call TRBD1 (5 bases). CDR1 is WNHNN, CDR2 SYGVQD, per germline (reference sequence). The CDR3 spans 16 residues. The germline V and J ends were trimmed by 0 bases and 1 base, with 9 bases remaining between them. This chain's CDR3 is CASSESRTRNTGELFF. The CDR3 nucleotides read TGCGCCAGCAGTGAGTCGAGGACAAGGAACACCGGGGAGCTGTTTTTT.

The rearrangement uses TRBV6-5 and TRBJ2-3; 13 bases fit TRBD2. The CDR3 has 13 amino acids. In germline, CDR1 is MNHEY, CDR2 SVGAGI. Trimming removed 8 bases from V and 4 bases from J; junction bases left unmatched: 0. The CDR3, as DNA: TGTGCCAGCGGACTAGCGGGGGCAGATACGCAGTATTTT. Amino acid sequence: CASGLAGADTQYF.

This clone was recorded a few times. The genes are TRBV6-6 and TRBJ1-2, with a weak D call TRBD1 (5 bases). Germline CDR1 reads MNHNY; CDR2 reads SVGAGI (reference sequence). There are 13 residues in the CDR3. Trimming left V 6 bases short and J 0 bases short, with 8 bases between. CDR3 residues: CASSSTANYGYTF. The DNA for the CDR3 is TGTGCCAGCAGCTCGACAGCTAACTATGGCTACACCTTC.

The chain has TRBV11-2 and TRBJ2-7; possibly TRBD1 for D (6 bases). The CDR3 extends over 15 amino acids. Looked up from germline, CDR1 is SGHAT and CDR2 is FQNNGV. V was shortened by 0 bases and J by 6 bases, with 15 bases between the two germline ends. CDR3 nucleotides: TGTGCCAGCAGCTTAGATCAGGGGTGGGTAGGCGAGCAGTACTTC. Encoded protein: CASSLDQGWVGEQYF.

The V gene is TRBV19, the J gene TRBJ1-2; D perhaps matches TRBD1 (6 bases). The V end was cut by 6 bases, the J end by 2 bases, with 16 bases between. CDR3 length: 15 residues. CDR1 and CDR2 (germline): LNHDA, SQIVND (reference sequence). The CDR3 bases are TGTGCCAGTAGCAGCACAAGGACAGCGAACTATGGCTACACCTTC. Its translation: CASSSTRTANYGYTF.

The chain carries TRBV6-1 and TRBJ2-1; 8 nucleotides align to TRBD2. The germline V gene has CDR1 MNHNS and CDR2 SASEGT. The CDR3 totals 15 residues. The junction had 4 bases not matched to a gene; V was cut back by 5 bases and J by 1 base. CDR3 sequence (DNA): TGTGCCAGCAGTAGCGGGAGCCAATCCTACAATGAGCAGTTCTTC. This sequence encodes CASSSGSQSYNEQFF.

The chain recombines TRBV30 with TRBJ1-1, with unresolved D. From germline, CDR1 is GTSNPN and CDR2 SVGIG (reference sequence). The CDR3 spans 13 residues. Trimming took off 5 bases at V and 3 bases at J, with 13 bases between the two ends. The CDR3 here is CAWLSERDTEAFF. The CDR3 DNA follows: TGTGCCTGGTTAAGTGAGAGGGACACTGAAGCTTTCTTT.

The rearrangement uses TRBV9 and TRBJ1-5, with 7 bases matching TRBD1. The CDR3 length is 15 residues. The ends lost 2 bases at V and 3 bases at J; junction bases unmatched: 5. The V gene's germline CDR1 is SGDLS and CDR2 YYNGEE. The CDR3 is CASSVQGVPNQPQHF. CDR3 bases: TGTGCCAGCAGCGTGCAGGGGGTCCCCAATCAGCCCCAGCATTTT.

The CDR3 DNA reads as TGTGCCAGCAGCCCGATCGGGACAGGAGGTTACAATGAGCAGTTCTTC. It encodes CASSPIGTGGYNEQFF. The V gene is TRBV7-2, the J gene TRBJ2-1; 8 nucleotides match TRBD1. CDR3 length equals 16 residues. Germline trimming cut 5 bases from V and 4 bases from J; bases unmatched to any gene: 10. Germline assignment: CDR1 SGHTA and CDR2 FQGNSA.

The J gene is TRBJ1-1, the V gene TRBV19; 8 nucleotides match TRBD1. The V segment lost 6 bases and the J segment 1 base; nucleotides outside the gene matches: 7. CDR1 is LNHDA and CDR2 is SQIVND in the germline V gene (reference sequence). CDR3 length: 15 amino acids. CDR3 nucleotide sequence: TGTGCCAGTAGAGGGGGGGACAGGAAGAACACTGAAGCTTTCTTT. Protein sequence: CASRGGDRKNTEAFF.

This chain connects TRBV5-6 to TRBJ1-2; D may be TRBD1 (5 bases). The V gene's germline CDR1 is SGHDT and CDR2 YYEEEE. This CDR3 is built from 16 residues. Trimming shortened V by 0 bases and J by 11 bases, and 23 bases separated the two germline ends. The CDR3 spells CASSLVGAATGEEYTF. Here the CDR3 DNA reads TGTGCCAGCAGCTTGGTAGGGGCCGCGACCGGCGAGGAATACACCTTC.

DNA of the CDR3: TGCAGCGTTGAAGATCGAAGCGGGGGCCCTAGCTCCTACGAGCAGTACTTC. Translated, it gives CSVEDRSGGPSSYEQYF. The chain combines TRBV29-1 with TRBJ2-7, with 8 bases lining up with TRBD2. Germline CDR1 and CDR2: SQVTM and ANQGSEA. V dropped 0 bases and J dropped 0; count of bases not matched to a gene: 10. The length of the CDR3 is 17 residues.